The following is a TCR beta chain sequence with its context. The antigen remains unidentified. TCRdb fed the 5' RACE reads into MiXCR, producing one record per CDR3 protein. The repertoire has fewer than 350,000 distinct CDR3 sequences, roughly 18% of them found once; the top ten carry more than 20%. The data are from a study of T-cell memory formation after mild COVID-19. General study results and limits: CD4/CD8 balance held among clones contracting day 15 to 85, and later expanders leaned CD4+. Some clones that responded were present in memory (sampled pre-infection), which suggests cross-reactive memory joined. Researchers could not confirm that second-wave clones peaking on day 37 targeted SARS-CoV-2.

The source material was PBMCs or a T cell subset sorted from them (not recorded which). The sequence derives from a man younger than 35 who had mild COVID-19 (a few samples of this study predate the infection). Cell type and time point are not known.

CDR3 coding DNA: TGCGCCAGCAGCCAAGAAATATCCACCGAGCAGTACGTC. This codes for CASSQEISTEQYV. V usage is TRBV4-1 and J usage is TRBJ2-7; D not certain. V dropped 0 bases and J dropped 6 bases, with 9 bases sitting between them. The germline gives CDR1 MGHRA, CDR2 YSYEKL. The CDR3 has 13 amino acids.